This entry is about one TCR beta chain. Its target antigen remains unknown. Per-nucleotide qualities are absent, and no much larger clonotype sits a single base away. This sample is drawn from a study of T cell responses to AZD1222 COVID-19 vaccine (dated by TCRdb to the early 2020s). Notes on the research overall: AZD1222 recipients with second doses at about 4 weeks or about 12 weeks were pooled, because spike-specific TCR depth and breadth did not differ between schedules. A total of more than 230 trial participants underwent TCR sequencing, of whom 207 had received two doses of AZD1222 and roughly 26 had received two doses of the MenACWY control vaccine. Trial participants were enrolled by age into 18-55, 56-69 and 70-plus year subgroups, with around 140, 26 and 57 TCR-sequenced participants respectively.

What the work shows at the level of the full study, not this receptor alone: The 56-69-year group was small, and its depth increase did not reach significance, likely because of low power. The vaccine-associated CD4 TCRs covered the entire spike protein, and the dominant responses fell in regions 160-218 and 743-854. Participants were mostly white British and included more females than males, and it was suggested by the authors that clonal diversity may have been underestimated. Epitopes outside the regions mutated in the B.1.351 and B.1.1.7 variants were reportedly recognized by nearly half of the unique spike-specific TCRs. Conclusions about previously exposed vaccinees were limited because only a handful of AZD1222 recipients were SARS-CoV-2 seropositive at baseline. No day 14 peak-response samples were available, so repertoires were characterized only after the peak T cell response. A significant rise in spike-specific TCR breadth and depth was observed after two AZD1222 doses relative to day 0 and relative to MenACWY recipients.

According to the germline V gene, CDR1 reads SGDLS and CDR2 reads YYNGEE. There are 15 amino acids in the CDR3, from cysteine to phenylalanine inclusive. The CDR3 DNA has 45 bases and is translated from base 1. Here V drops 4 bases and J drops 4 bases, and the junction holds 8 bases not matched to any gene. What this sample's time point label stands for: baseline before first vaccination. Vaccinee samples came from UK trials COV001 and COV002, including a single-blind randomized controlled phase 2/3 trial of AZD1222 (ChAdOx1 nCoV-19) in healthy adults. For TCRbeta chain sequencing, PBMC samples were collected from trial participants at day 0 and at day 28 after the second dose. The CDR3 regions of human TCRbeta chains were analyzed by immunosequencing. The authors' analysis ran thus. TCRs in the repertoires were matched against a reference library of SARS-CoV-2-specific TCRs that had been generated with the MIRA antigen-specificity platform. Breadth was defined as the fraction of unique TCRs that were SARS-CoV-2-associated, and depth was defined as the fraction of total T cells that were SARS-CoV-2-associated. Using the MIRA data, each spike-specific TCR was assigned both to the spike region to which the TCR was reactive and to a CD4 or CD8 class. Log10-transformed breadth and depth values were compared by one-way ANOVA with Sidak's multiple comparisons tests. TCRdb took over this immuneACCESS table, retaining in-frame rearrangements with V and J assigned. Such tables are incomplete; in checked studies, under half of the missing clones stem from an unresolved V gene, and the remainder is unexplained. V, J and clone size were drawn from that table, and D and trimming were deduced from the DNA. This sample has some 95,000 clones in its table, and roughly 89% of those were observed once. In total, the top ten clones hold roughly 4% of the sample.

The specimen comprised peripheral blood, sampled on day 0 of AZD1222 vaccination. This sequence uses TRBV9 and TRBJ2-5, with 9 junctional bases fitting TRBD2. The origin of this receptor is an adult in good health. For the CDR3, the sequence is CASSRGGGAPETQYF. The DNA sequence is TGTGCCAGCAGCCGGGGCGGGGGGGCCCCAGAGACCCAGTACTTC.